The 2 T cell receptor beta chains below all came from one sample that was sequenced in a study of blood T cell repertoires in COVID-19. Profiled with immunoSEQ multiplex PCR; TCRdb holds only in-frame clones, not every one. The sample carries some 190,000 clones, roughly 90% recorded once. Sequencing was done on a sample of peripheral blood. Receptor source: a man younger than 35 with active or convalescent COVID-19.

This clone was seen once. The chain uses TRBV27 and TRBJ2-1, with 8 bases fitting TRBD2. The V segment lost 2 bases and the J segment 8 bases; nucleotides outside the gene matches: 17. This CDR3 has 18 amino acids. CDR1 and CDR2 from the germline V gene are MNHEY and SMNVEV (reference sequence). CDR3 in amino acids: CASSLKVPGLVDMYEQFF. The CDR3 bases are TGTGCCAGCAGTTTAAAGGTCCCGGGACTAGTGGACATGTATGAGCAGTTCTTC.

The CDR3 nucleotides read TGTGCCAGCAGCTACGGGGAGGGTTCTTATGGCTACACCTTC. This encodes CASSYGEGSYGYTF. The chain has TRBV4-2 and TRBJ1-2; no reliable D call. CDR1 and CDR2 (germline): LGHNA, YNFKEQ. Trimming shortened V by 5 bases and J by 5 bases, and 15 bases separated the two germline ends. The CDR3 totals 14 residues.